This T cell receptor beta chain was observed in a study of CD8 T cells in Susac syndrome. General observations from the study: It was acknowledged in the study that its TCR sequencing and HLA analysis involved a relatively small number of individuals.

In the case of this clonotype: Its antigen is not known.

Random hexamers were used to reverse transcribe an amount of 0.5 to 1 ug RNA. In TCRdb, the immunoSEQ multiplex PCR reads were re-called with MiXCR into one record per CDR3 protein. The top ten hold around 0.4% of the sample, which has around 50,000 distinct CDR3 sequences, over 90% seen once. V lost 1 base and J lost 3, with 11 bases in between. This CDR3 is 15 amino acids long. Germline CDR1 reads SEHNR; CDR2 reads FQNEAQ (reference sequence). The source of this sequence is a human donor in good health. V is TRBV7-9 and J is TRBJ2-3; the D gene is possibly TRBD2 (5 bases). The specimen was CD8+ T cells from PBMCs. The CDR3 reads CASSLVEAKTDTQYF. The CDR3 nucleotides read TGTGCCAGCAGCTTAGTGGAGGCCAAAACAGATACGCAGTATTTT.